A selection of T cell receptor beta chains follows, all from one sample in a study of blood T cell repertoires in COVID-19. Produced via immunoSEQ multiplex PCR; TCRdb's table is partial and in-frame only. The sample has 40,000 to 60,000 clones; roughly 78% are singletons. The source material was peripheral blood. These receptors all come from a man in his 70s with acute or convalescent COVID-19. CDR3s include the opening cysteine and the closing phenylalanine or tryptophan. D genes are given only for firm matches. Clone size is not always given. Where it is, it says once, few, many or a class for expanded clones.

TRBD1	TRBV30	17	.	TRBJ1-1	TGTGCCTGGGACCGACAGGGGGCGACTGGAATGAACACTGAAGCTTTCTTT	CAWDRQGATGMNTEAFF
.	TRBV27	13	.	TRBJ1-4	TGTGCCAGCAGTTCGGGTTTAAATGAAAAACTGTTTTTT	CASSSGLNEKLFF
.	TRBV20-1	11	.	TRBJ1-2	TGCAGTGAGGCAGGCGATTATGGCTACACCTTC	CSEAGDYGYTF
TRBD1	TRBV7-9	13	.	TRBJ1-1	TGTGCCAGCAGCGACAGGGGGAACACTGAAGCTTTCTTT	CASSDRGNTEAFF
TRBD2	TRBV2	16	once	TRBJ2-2	TGTGCCAGCAGCCCCCTCGGACTAGATAAGTCCGGGGAGCTGTTTTTT	CASSPLGLDKSGELFF
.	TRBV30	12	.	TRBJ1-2	TGTGCCTGGAGTGTACAACGGGTTGGCTACACCTTC	CAWSVQRVGYTF
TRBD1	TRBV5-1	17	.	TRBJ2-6	TGCGCCAGCAGCTCCTCCGGGACAGCCTCTGGGGCCAACGTCCTGACTTTC	CASSSSGTASGANVLTF
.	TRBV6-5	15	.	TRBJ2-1	TGTGCCAGCAGTTTTGCGACGTCGGGTGACAATGAGCAGTTCTTC	CASSFATSGDNEQFF
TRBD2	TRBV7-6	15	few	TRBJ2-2	TGTGCCAGCAGCCGTAGCGGGGCCCAGACCGGGGAGCTGTTTTTT	CASSRSGAQTGELFF
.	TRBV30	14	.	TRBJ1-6	TGTGCCTGGAGTGTATTGACAGCAAATTCACCCCTCCACTTT	CAWSVLTANSPLHF
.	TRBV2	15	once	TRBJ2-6	TGTGCCAGCAGTGTACAGAACTCTGGGGCCAACGTCCTGACTTTC	CASSVQNSGANVLTF
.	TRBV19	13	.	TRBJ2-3	TGTGCCAGTAGTCCGAGCTTCACAGATACGCAGTATTTT	CASSPSFTDTQYF
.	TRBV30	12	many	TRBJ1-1	TGTGCCTGGTTGGGCTCGAACACTGAAGCTTTCTTT	CAWLGSNTEAFF
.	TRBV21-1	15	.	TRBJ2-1	TGTGCCAGGGGACTAGTCGACTCCGGGTGGAATGAGCAGTTCTTC	CARGLVDSGWNEQFF
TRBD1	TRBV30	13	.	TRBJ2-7	TGTGCCTGGGACCGGGACAGGGGGAGCGAGCAGTACTTC	CAWDRDRGSEQYF
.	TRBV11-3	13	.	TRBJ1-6	TGTGCCAGCAGCCCCAGGGGTCGGTCACCCCTCCACTTT	CASSPRGRSPLHF
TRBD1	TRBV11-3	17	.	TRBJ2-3	TGTGCCAGCAGCACCGGACAGGGGGATATGAGGACAGATACGCAGTATTTT	CASSTGQGDMRTDTQYF
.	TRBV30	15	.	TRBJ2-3	TGTGCCTGGAGTGTAAGTGGAGGACGAAGAGATACGCAGTATTTT	CAWSVSGGRRDTQYF
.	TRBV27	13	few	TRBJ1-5	TGTGCCAGCAGTCCGGGGAGGGATCAGCCCCAGCATTTT	CASSPGRDQPQHF
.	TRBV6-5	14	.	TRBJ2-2	TGTGCCAGCAGAGGAGGGGGGGCCGGCGGGGAGCTGTTTTTT	CASRGGGAGGELFF
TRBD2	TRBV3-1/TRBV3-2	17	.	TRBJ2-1	TGTGCCAGCAGCCAAGCCCCTAGCGGGGAACCATACAATGAGCAGTTCTTC	CASSQAPSGEPYNEQFF
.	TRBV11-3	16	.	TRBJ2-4	TGTGCCAGCAGCCGGAGACAGGCTCTAGCCAAAAACATTCAGTACTTC	CASSRRQALAKNIQYF
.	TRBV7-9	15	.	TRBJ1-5	TGTGCCAGCAGCTACTCAGGGGAGAAGGATCAGCCCCAGCATTTT	CASSYSGEKDQPQHF
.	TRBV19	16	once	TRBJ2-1	TGTGCCAGTAGTACAATCTCGACAGTCTCCTACAATGAGCAGTTCTTC	CASSTISTVSYNEQFF
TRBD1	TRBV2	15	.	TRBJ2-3	TGTGCCAGCACTGGACAGGGGATGCGCACAGATACGCAGTATTTT	CASTGQGMRTDTQYF
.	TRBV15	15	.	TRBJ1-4	TGTGCCACCAGCAGAGATATAGACAGAAATGAAAAACTGTTTTTT	CATSRDIDRNEKLFF
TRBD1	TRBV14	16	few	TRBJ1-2	TGTGCCAGCAGCCTACATGACAGGGTTCCTAACTATGGCTACACCTTC	CASSLHDRVPNYGYTF
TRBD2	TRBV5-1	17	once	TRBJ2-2	TGCGCCAGCAGCTCGAGCGGGGGGGCCGGTGGGACCGGGGAGCTGTTTTTT	CASSSSGGAGGTGELFF
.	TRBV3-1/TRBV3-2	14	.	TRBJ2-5	TGTGCCAGCAGCCGCCGGACAGACAGAGAGACCCAGTACTTC	CASSRRTDRETQYF
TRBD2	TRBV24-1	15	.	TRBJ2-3	TGTGCCACCAGTGATAGAACTAGCGGGACAGATACGCAGTATTTT	CATSDRTSGTDTQYF
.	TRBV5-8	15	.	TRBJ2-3	TGTGCCAGCAGCTTGGGGACGGGGGTGACAGATACGCAGTATTTT	CASSLGTGVTDTQYF
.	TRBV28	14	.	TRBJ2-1	TGTGCCAGCTCCAGTCAGGGGTCCTACAATGAGCAGTTCTTC	CASSSQGSYNEQFF
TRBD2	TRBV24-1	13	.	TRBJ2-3	TGTGCCACCAGTGGCCTCGGGGGGGATACGCAGTATTTT	CATSGLGGDTQYF
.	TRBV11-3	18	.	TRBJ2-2	TGTGCCAGCAGCTTAGACTGGAACAGGGAAATGAACACCGGGGAGCTGTTTTTT	CASSLDWNREMNTGELFF
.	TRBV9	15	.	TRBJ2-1	TGTGCCAGCAGCGTAGTGTCTAGCCAGAACAATGAGCAGTTCTTC	CASSVVSSQNNEQFF
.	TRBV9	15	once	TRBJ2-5	TGTGCCAGCAGCGTGGGGCCGCCGCCCCTGGAGACCCAGTACTTC	CASSVGPPPLETQYF
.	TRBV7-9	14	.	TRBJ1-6	TGTGCCAGCAGCGCACGGTTTCGGGAATCACCCCTCCACTTT	CASSARFRESPLHF